This T cell receptor beta chain was sequenced in a study of blood T cell repertoires in COVID-19. Study as a whole: Recovery meant two consecutive negative NP/OP PCR tests, professional clearance, or resolved symptoms. PBMCs, B-cell-depleted T cells, or T cells provided the cDNA or gDNA that made up the material.

Everyone who took part was 18 to 89 years old, and they came from 24 US areas. Cohorts were based on clinical histories the participants reported. Germline CDR1 is KGHSH and CDR2 is LQKENI. With 3 bases removed from V and 8 bases from J, the gap between germline ends came to 10 bases. The CDR3 is 12 residues long. The table came from immunoSEQ multiplex PCR; TCRdb's copy has only in-frame clones and leaves some out. Counted here are around 300,000 clones, approximately 90% occurring once; the ten biggest clones make up roughly 2%. The rearrangement links TRBV18 to TRBJ1-2; possibly TRBD1 for D (6 bases). Sequencing was done on a sample of PBMCs or T cells enriched from blood (not recorded which). The receptor's source is a woman aged 55-75 years in a cohort exposed to, infected with or recovered from COVID-19 (not recorded which). CDR3 bases: TGTGCCAGCTCACCGGACAGCGACGGCTACACCTTC. It is translated as CASSPDSDGYTF.